These 29 T cell receptor beta chains came from one sample sequenced in a study of T-cell reconstitution after alpha-beta-depleted transplantation in children. Preparing the TCRbeta library involved the use of unique molecular identifiers. A single record per CDR3 protein comes from TCRdb applying MiXCR to the PCR reads. The sample records approximately 640,000 distinct CDR3 sequences, 15% to 20% being singletons. This material consisted of PBMCs from the stem cell graft donor, taken from the stem cell graft. The receptors were sampled from a human donor who donated a stem cell graft to a child with acute myeloid leukemia.

In its sample, this clonotype was seen many times. This chain links TRBV10-3 with TRBJ1-1; the D gene is possibly TRBD1 (5 bases). Trimming took off 8 bases at V and 3 bases at J, with 10 bases between the two ends. The CDR3 extends over 12 amino acids. Germline lookup yields CDR1 ENHRY and CDR2 SYGVKD. The DNA for the CDR3 is TGTGCCATCGGGGACGGGTACACTGAAGCTTTCTTT. Translating it yields CAIGDGYTEAFF.

The chain combines TRBV10-2 with TRBJ1-6; D ambiguous. CDR3 length: 12 amino acids. Germline CDR1 reads WSHSY; CDR2 reads SAAADI. Between the trimmed V and J ends, which lost 4 bases and 14 bases, there was a span of 12 bases. Here the CDR3 DNA reads TGCGCCAGCAGTGCTCTGGGGTTGACCCTCCACTTT. Encoded protein: CASSALGLTLHF.

The sample holds a few counts of this clonotype. This chain uses TRBV21-1 with TRBJ1-2; TRBD1 is taken as the D call from the table, unchecked against the DNA. TRBV21-1 corresponds to a pseudogene. The CDR3 spans 15 residues. In DNA form, the CDR3 reads TGTGCCAGCAGCACCGGGACAGGCTTGTCAAATGGCTACACCTTC. This encodes CASSTGTGLSNGYTF.

This clonotype was seen at least ten times. CDR3: CSATGTEIYNEQFF. CDR3 bases: TGCAGTGCCACAGGGACAGAAATTTACAATGAGCAGTTCTTC. The chain is built from TRBV20-1 and TRBJ2-1; the match to TRBD1 covers 7 bases. The trim removed 6 bases at V and 4 bases at J, leaving 9 bases unmatched. The CDR3 loop spans 14 amino acids. The V gene's germline CDR1 is DFQATT and CDR2 SNEGSKA (reference sequence).

This clonotype was counted only a few times. The V gene is TRBV7-9, the J gene TRBJ1-1, with D perhaps matching TRBD1 (5 bases). The V end lost 5 bases, the J end lost 7 bases, and 14 bases lay between the germline ends. Germline V CDR1 and CDR2: SEHNR, FQNEAQ (reference sequence). This CDR3 is built from 13 residues. The CDR3 nucleotides read TGTGCCAGCAGCCCCGTTGGGGGTATTGAAGCTTTCTTT. Its translation is CASSPVGGIEAFF. The variable domain in full, with the rest retrieved from reference TRBV7-9 and TRBJ1-1, is DTGVSQNPRHKITKRGQNVTFRCDPISEHNRLYWYRQTLGQGPEFLTYFQNEAQLEKSRLLSDRFSAERPKGSFSTLEIQRTEQGDSAMYLCASSPVGGIEAFFGQGTRLTVV.

Many counts were recorded for this clonotype. This sequence joins TRBV20-1 and TRBJ1-5, with D unresolved. Germline V lookup: CDR1 DFQATT, CDR2 SNEGSKA (reference sequence). V was pared by 3 bases and J by 0 bases, with 9 bases between. The length of the CDR3 is 14 residues. As DNA, the CDR3 is TGCAGTGCTAGCAGGCAGTATAGCAATCAGCCCCAGCATTTT. Translation: CSASRQYSNQPQHF.

The rearrangement uses TRBV5-1 and TRBJ2-2; 7 bases map to TRBD1. There are 15 residues in the CDR3. The germline V gene has CDR1 SGHRS and CDR2 YFSETQ. V was clipped by 1 base and J by 5 bases; unmatched bases: 5. This CDR3 reads CASSLRQGETGELFF. The DNA of the CDR3 is TGCGCCAGCAGCTTGCGACAGGGTGAAACCGGGGAGCTGTTTTTT.

With regard to this clonotype: A much larger clone differs from this one at a single base, so this may be a read error. This rearrangement joins TRBV20-1 to TRBJ1-2, with 8 bases matching TRBD1. The CDR3 consists of 15 residues. CDR1 DFQATT and CDR2 SNEGSKA come from the germline V gene (reference sequence). The CDR3 protein is CSAILTGASVYGHTF. CDR3 DNA: TGCAGTGCAATACTGACAGGGGCCTCCGTCTATGGCCACACCTTC.

This chain uses TRBV30 with TRBJ1-1, with TRBD1 matching over 7 bases. The V gene's germline CDR1 is GTSNPN and CDR2 SVGIG (reference sequence). The V and J ends lost 3 bases and 2 bases, in that order; junction bases with no gene match: 3. This CDR3 is built from 13 residues. The CDR3 DNA is TGTGCCTGGAGCGGACAGGTAAACACTGAAGCTTTCTTT. Its translation is CAWSGQVNTEAFF.

In regard to this clonotype: This may be a read error: a much more frequent sequence differs by one nucleotide. The rearrangement joins TRBV20-1 to TRBJ2-3; the match to TRBD2 covers 7 bases. Per germline, CDR1 DFQATT and CDR2 SNEGSKA (reference sequence). The CDR3 is made up of 16 amino acids. V shed 5 bases and J 3 bases; nucleotides not matched to a gene: 14. The CDR3 DNA sequence: TGCAGTGCTGACCCCCTAGGACTAGAAGTTACAGATACGCAGTATTTT. Translated, it gives CSADPLGLEVTDTQYF.

Many counts were recorded for this clonotype. This chain connects TRBV7-2 to TRBJ2-1, with 11 bases identical to TRBD2. The CDR3 length is 17 residues. The trim removed 4 bases at V and 4 bases at J, leaving 9 bases unmatched. In germline, CDR1 is SGHTA, CDR2 FQGNSA. CDR3 in amino acids: CASSSGVAGGPYNEQFF. For the CDR3, the DNA is TGTGCCAGCAGCTCAGGGGTAGCGGGGGGGCCTTACAATGAGCAGTTCTTC.

With regard to this clonotype: This may come from a read error, since a much larger clone is one base off. The V and J genes are TRBV10-3 and TRBJ1-4; TRBD1 aligns across 7 bases. Germline loops: CDR1 ENHRY, CDR2 SYGVKD. The CDR3 runs to 15 residues. DNA for the CDR3: TGTGCCATCAGTAAGTCGGGACAGACTAATGAAAAACTGTTTTTT. It translates to CAISKSGQTNEKLFF.

This clonotype was detected a few times. This chain joins TRBV6-1 and TRBJ2-3, with 13 bases matching TRBD2. Trimming cost V 6 bases and J 4 bases; bases outside gene matches: 4. Germline CDR1 reads MNHNS; CDR2 reads SASEGT. This CDR3 contains 15 residues. The DNA of the CDR3 is TGTGCCAGCAGGGTACTAGCGGGGGGGCCAGATACGCAGTATTTT. Residues: CASRVLAGGPDTQYF.

Many counts were recorded for this clonotype. J is TRBJ1-3 and V is TRBV9; 11 bases fit TRBD1. Germline CDR1 and CDR2: SGDLS and YYNGEE. J gave up 4 bases and V 4 bases, and 4 bases lay outside the gene matches. The CDR3 has 15 amino acids. In DNA form, the CDR3 reads TGTGCCAGCAGCACAGGGACAGGGGGAGGAAACACCATATATTTT. Translating gives CASSTGTGGGNTIYF.

The chain uses TRBV7-8 and TRBJ2-1; TRBD2 might be the D (5 bases). The length of the CDR3 is 17 residues. The V end lost 3 bases, the J end lost 0 bases, and 15 bases lay between the germline ends. Germline V CDR1 and CDR2: SGHVS, FQNEAQ. The CDR3 DNA is TGTGCCAGCAGCTTGGGGAGCCGGCATAGCTCCTACAATGAGCAGTTCTTC. This encodes CASSLGSRHSSYNEQFF.

This clonotype appeared many times. As DNA, the CDR3 is TGCAGCGCCGAAAAGGGGGTTTCTGGGAATGAGCAGTTCTTC. It is translated as CSAEKGVSGNEQFF. The chain recombines TRBV29-1 with TRBJ2-1, with D tentatively TRBD1 (6 bases). The CDR3 extends over 14 amino acids. Germline V lookup: CDR1 SQVTM, CDR2 ANQGSEA. The V and J ends lost 7 bases and 7 bases respectively, with 20 bases between them.

The chain carries TRBV14 and TRBJ2-2; D may be TRBD1 (6 bases). This CDR3 spans 16 amino acids. From germline, CDR1 is SGHDN and CDR2 FVKESK. V lost 1 base, J lost 3 bases, and 12 bases lay in between. CDR3 protein: CASSQVNHRDTGELFF. The CDR3 DNA reads TGTGCCAGCAGCCAAGTTAATCACAGGGACACCGGGGAGCTGTTTTTT.

This clonotype was seen a handful of times. The V gene is TRBV5-1, the J gene TRBJ1-1; 8 bases map to TRBD1. The junction had 4 bases not matched to a gene; V was cut back by 0 bases and J by 0 bases. CDR3 length: 16 residues. Germline V gene data show CDR1 as SGHRS and CDR2 as YFSETQ. Here the CDR3 DNA reads TGCGCCAGCAGCTTGGTGCCGACAGGGGTGAACACTGAAGCTTTCTTT. Its translation: CASSLVPTGVNTEAFF.

A few counts support this clonotype. The chain links TRBV27 to TRBJ2-7, with 12 nucleotides matching TRBD1. This CDR3 has 14 residues. CDR1 MNHEY and CDR2 SMNVEV come from the germline V gene (reference sequence). With 4 bases clipped from V and 5 bases from J, the junction kept 3 bases outside the gene matches. The CDR3 protein is CASSSGTGGDEQYV. The CDR3, as DNA: TGTGCCAGCAGTTCCGGGACAGGGGGCGACGAGCAGTACGTC.

V and J are TRBV7-6 and TRBJ1-6; D possibly corresponds to TRBD1 (5 bases). Trimming took off 5 bases at V and 13 bases at J, with 12 bases between the two ends. The CDR3 consists of 12 residues. Germline CDR1 SGHVS, CDR2 FNYEAQ. This CDR3 is CASSRRGPPLHF. The CDR3 region has the DNA TGTGCCAGCAGCCGTAGGGGTCCGCCCCTCCACTTT.

This clonotype was picked up many times. The chain recombines TRBV15 with TRBJ2-7, with a weak D call TRBD1 (6 bases). CDR1 LNHNV and CDR2 YYDKDF come from the germline V gene (reference sequence). V dropped 5 bases and J dropped 2 bases, with 13 bases sitting between them. The CDR3 length is 14 residues. This chain's CDR3 is CATSGRDNPYEQYF. CDR3 sequence (DNA): TGTGCCACCAGCGGAAGGGACAACCCCTACGAGCAGTACTTC.

This clonotype occurred many times. The chain couples TRBV7-6 to TRBJ2-6; D gene ambiguous. Germline V CDR1 and CDR2: SGHVS, FNYEAQ. The CDR3 is made up of 18 amino acids. Trimming shortened V by 1 base and J by 0 bases, and 13 bases separated the two germline ends. This chain's CDR3 is CASSLVAGPYSGANVLTF. CDR3 in DNA: TGTGCCAGCAGCTTAGTTGCAGGTCCCTACTCTGGGGCCAACGTCCTGACTTTC.

This clonotype was detected a few times. The V gene is TRBV5-5, the J gene TRBJ2-2; D may match TRBD1 or TRBD2 (5 bases each). The V gene's germline CDR1 is SGHKS and CDR2 YYEKEE (reference sequence). The germline V and J ends were trimmed by 4 bases and 6 bases, with 13 bases remaining between them. The CDR3 covers 14 residues. The DNA of the CDR3 is TGTGCCAGCAGCCCCCTCGGGGCCGCCGGGGAGCTGTTTTTT. As protein: CASSPLGAAGELFF.

This clonotype was seen a few times. A much more abundant neighbour one base away suggests this may be a read error. The chain couples TRBV5-6 to TRBJ2-7; 7 bases map to TRBD1. V was pared by 5 bases and J by 3 bases, with 2 bases of the junction left unmatched. The CDR3 length is 12 residues. Germline CDR1 and CDR2: SGHDT and YYEEEE. CDR3 sequence: CASRRDSYEQYF. CDR3 sequence (DNA): TGTGCCAGCAGACGGGACAGCTACGAGCAGTACTTC.

This clonotype was recorded many times. This chain joins TRBV20-1 and TRBJ2-7, with 9 bases matching TRBD2. The germline V gene has CDR1 DFQATT and CDR2 SNEGSKA (reference sequence). V shed 1 base, J shed 3 bases, and the junction held 7 bases outside the gene matches. The CDR3 loop spans 15 amino acids. This CDR3 reads CSARGTSGLSYEQYF. As DNA, the CDR3 is TGCAGTGCTAGAGGTACTAGCGGGTTGAGCTACGAGCAGTACTTC.

This clonotype was counted many times. The chain combines TRBV20-1 with TRBJ2-7; D may be TRBD2 (6 bases). Germline CDR1 reads DFQATT; CDR2 reads SNEGSKA (reference sequence). The CDR3 runs 11 residues. Trimming took 6 bases from V and 3 from J, leaving 9 bases between them. CDR3 loop: CSAGGLYEQYV. In nucleotides, the CDR3 is TGCAGTGCGGGGGGACTCTACGAGCAGTACGTC.

This clonotype was observed at least ten times. The chain couples TRBV6-1 to TRBJ2-5; maybe TRBD1 (6 bases). The CDR3 totals 13 residues. The germline V gene has CDR1 MNHNS and CDR2 SASEGT. Trimming left V 6 bases short and J 5 bases short, with 13 bases between. CDR3 bases: TGTGCCAGCAGCACGGGCAGGGGCGAGACCCAGTACTTC. It yields the protein CASSTGRGETQYF.

This clonotype was observed at least ten times. V usage is TRBV24-1 and J usage is TRBJ1-2; 7 nucleotides agree with TRBD1. The CDR3 contains 15 residues. The V and J ends lost 3 bases and 4 bases, in that order; junction bases with no gene match: 7. Germline loops: CDR1 KGHDR, CDR2 SFDVKD. The CDR3, as DNA: TGTGCCACCAGTGATCGAGGGGGACAGTCCTATGGCTACACCTTC. This gives the protein CATSDRGGQSYGYTF.

This clonotype was counted between two and nine times. This chain uses TRBV27 with TRBJ2-7; D possibly uses TRBD1 or TRBD2 (5 bases each). CDR1 is MNHEY, CDR2 SMNVEV, per germline (reference sequence). With 3 bases removed from V and 3 bases from J, the gap between germline ends came to 12 bases. The CDR3 is 14 amino acids. The CDR3 nucleotides are TGTGCCAGCAGTTTGGGGGTCCCCATCTACGAGCAGTACTTC. This encodes CASSLGVPIYEQYF.